Each of the 3 T cell receptor beta chains below was sequenced from the same sample in a study of spatial heterogeneity in lung cancer. Described time point: blood at routine non-recurrence follow-up after resection. Whole RNA was taken from tumor, nontumor lung or frozen PBMC; it was then sequenced unsorted. Each CDR3 protein gets one entry after TCRdb re-called the 5' RACE reads with MiXCR. The sample has around 47,000 distinct CDR3 sequences, 7.4% seen once. The source material was PBMCs, sampled at follow-up. The receptors come from a female donor with early-stage non-small cell lung cancer.

At least ten counts were recorded for this clonotype. The chain uses TRBV7-3 and TRBJ2-3; D gene uncertain. V lost 1 base and J 5 bases, leaving 4 bases between the germline ends. Germline V CDR1 and CDR2: SGHTA, FQGTGA. The CDR3 loop spans 12 amino acids. The CDR3 nucleotides read TGTGCCAGCAGCTTAAACTTAGATACGCAGTATTTT. It translates to CASSLNLDTQYF.

This clonotype was recorded at least ten times. The V call is TRBV7-9, the J call TRBJ2-1; D tentatively reads TRBD1 or TRBD2 (5 bases each). The CDR3 contains 15 residues. Germline CDR1 SEHNR, CDR2 FQNEAQ (reference sequence). The ends were cut back, 2 bases at V and 4 bases at J, with 12 bases in the middle. CDR3 nucleotides: TGTGCCAGCAGCTTAAGTGGGGGTCAGTACAATGAGCAGTTCTTC. As protein: CASSLSGGQYNEQFF.

The chain employs TRBV3-1 and TRBJ1-1; no clear D gene. This CDR3 is 12 amino acids long. V dropped 3 bases and J dropped 2 bases, with 4 bases sitting between them. Germline V gene data show CDR1 as LGHDT and CDR2 as YNNKEL (reference sequence). The CDR3 coding sequence is TGTGCCAGCAGCCATACTAACACTGAAGCTTTCTTT. It encodes CASSHTNTEAFF.